One T cell receptor beta chain is described in this entry. Its antigen is currently unknown. Some clones are missing from TCRdb's copy, which holds only in-frame ones; the method was immunoSEQ multiplex PCR. Of about 26,000 clones detected, about nine tenths appear once; the ten largest clones hold over 11%. The sample is drawn from a study of T cells in localized non-small cell lung cancer. Regarding the study as a whole: The greatest T cell clonality was found in uninvolved adjacent lung (higher than in tumor). Sequencing involved a lone tumor region, leaving heterogeneity possible. Median around 60 top-100 tumor clones were shared with paired adjacent lung. In the blood, greater T cell density corresponded to longer overall survival.

The CDR3 spans 12 residues. V lost 6 bases and J lost 0, with 3 bases in between. Germline CDR1 MNHNS, CDR2 SASEGT. The chain recombines TRBV6-1 with TRBJ1-3; D unclear. The receptor was isolated from a female donor older than 55 with stage II squamous cell lung carcinoma. The input for sequencing was peripheral blood, taken before any cancer treatment. The DNA for the CDR3 is TGTGCCAGCAGCAACTCTGGAAACACCATATATTTT. This encodes CASSNSGNTIYF.